This T cell receptor (beta chain) is from a study of shared T cell receptors in the human thymus. Data came from immunoSEQ multiplex PCR; TCRdb stores just in-frame clones and leaves some out. Of approximately 730,000 clones listed, approximately 85% were seen once; the top ten hold approximately 0.01%. V dropped 4 bases and J dropped 7; count of bases not matched to a gene: 7. This CDR3 comprises 16 residues. Germline V CDR1 and CDR2: SGHTA, FQGNSA. The sample was also reused in another study, on human thymus T cells.

The sequence derives from a girl under three years old with a congenital heart defect. J is TRBJ2-1 and V is TRBV7-2, with 13 bases lining up with TRBD2. Sequenced sample: thymocytes. The CDR3: CASSSRTSGGANEQFF. CDR3 sequence (DNA): TGTGCCAGCAGCTCGAGAACTAGCGGGGGGGCAAATGAGCAGTTCTTC.